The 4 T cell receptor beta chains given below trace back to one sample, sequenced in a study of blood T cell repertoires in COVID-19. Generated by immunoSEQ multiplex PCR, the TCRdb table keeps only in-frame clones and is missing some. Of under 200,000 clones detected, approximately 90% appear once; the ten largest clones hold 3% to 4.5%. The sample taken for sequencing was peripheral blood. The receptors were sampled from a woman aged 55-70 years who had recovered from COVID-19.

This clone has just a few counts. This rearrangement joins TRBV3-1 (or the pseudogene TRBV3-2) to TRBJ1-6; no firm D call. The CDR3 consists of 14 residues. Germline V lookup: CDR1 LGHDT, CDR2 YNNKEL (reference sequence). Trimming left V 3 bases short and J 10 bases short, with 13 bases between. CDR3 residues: CASSQGRRLSPLHF. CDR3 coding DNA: TGTGCCAGCAGCCAGGGCCGTAGGCTGTCACCCCTCCACTTT.

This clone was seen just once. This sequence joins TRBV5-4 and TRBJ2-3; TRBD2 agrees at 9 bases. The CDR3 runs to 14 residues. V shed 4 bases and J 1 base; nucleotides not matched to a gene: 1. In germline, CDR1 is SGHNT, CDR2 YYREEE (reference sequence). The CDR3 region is CASSRTSGTDTQYF. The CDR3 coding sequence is TGTGCCAGCAGCCGGACTAGCGGCACAGATACGCAGTATTTT. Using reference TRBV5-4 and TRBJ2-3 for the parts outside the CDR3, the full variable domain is ETGVTQSPTHLIKTRGQQVTLRCSSQSGHNTVSWYQQALGQGPQFIFQYYREEENGRGNFPPRFSGLQFPNYSSELNVNALELDDSALYLCASSRTSGTDTQYFGPGTRLTVL.

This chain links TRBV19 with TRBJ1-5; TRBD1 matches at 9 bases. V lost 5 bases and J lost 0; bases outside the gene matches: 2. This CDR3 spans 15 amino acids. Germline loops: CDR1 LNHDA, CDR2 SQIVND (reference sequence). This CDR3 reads CASSLQGASNQPQHF. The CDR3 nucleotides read TGTGCCAGTAGTTTACAGGGGGCTAGCAATCAGCCCCAGCATTTT.

The CDR3 sequence: CASSILYPTGELFF. DNA of the CDR3: TGTGCCAGTAGTATCCTCTACCCCACCGGGGAGCTGTTTTTT. The genes are TRBV19 and TRBJ2-2; D remains ambiguous. The CDR3 runs to 14 residues. V lost 3 bases, J lost 4 bases, and 9 bases lay in between. Germline V lookup: CDR1 LNHDA, CDR2 SQIVND (reference sequence).